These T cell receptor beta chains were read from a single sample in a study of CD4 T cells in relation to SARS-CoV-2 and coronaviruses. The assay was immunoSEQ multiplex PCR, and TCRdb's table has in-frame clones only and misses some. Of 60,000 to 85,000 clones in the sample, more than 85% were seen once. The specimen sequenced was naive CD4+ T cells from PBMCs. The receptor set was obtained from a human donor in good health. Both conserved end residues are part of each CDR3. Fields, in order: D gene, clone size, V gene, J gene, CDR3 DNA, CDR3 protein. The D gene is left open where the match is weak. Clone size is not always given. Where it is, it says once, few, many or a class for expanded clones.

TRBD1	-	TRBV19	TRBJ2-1	TGTGCCAGTAGTACCACGGGACAGGGACCCCAGTTCTTC	CASSTTGQGPQFF
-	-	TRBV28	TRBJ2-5	TGTGCCAGCAGTTTAACAGCGGCCCAAGAGACCCAGTACTTC	CASSLTAAQETQYF
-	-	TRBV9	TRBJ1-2	TGTGCCAGCAGCGCTGGGGGGGCCGCTAACTATGGCTACACCTTC	CASSAGGAANYGYTF
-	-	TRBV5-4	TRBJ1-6	TGTGCCAGCAGCTTGGCCGGCCGGTTGAATAATTCACCCCTCCACTTT	CASSLAGRLNNSPLHF
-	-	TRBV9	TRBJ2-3	TGTGCCAGCAGCGAAGCGATCCCAGATACGCAGTATTTT	CASSEAIPDTQYF
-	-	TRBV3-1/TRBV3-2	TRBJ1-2	TGTGCCAGCAGCCAAAAGGGTAACGTCCCATACTATGGCTACACCTTC	CASSQKGNVPYYGYTF
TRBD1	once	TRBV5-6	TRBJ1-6	TGTGCCAGCAGCTTGGTTGGGACAGGGAACTCACCCCTCCACTTT	CASSLVGTGNSPLHF
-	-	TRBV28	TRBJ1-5	TGTGCCAGCAGCCAGGTCGGGGTTAGCAATCAGCCCCAGCATTTT	CASSQVGVSNQPQHF
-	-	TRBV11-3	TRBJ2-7	TGTGCCAGCAGCTTAGAGCGGGGCGACTCCTACGAGCAGTACTTC	CASSLERGDSYEQYF
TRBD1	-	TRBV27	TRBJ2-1	TGTGCCAGCAGTTCATCCTGGGACAGCCAAAATGAGCAGTTCTTC	CASSSSWDSQNEQFF
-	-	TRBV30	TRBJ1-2	TGTGCGGGGGCAGGGAACTATGGCTACACCTTC	CAGAGNYGYTF
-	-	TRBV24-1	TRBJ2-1	TGTGCCACCAGTGGCGGGGTCTACAATGAGCAGTTCTTC	CATSGGVYNEQFF
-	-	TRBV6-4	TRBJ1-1	TGTGCCAGCAGTGGAAGGGCGCGCACTGAAGCTTTCTTT	CASSGRARTEAFF
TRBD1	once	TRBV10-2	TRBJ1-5	TGCGCCAGCAGGACAGGGGGCGCGGGCAATCAGCCCCAGCATTTT	CASRTGGAGNQPQHF
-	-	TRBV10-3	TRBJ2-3	TGTGCCATCAGTCGCCGTGGAGATACGCAGTATTTT	CAISRRGDTQYF
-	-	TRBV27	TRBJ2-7	TGTGCCAGCCGGGGCGGGGCAGCCTACGAGCAGTACTTC	CASRGGAAYEQYF
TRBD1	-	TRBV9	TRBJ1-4	TGTGCCAGCAGCCTACAGGGGGAGGGCGAAAAACTGTTTTTT	CASSLQGEGEKLFF
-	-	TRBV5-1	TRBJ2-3	TGCGCCAGCAGCTTGGGTCCAGGGGGGTCAGATACGCAGTATTTT	CASSLGPGGSDTQYF
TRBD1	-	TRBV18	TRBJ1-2	TGTGCCAGCTCACCACGACAGGGCCGAGCTAACTATGGCTACACCTTC	CASSPRQGRANYGYTF
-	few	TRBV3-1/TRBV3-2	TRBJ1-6	TGTGCCAGCAGCCAAGATGGGAGTAATTCACCCCTCCACTTT	CASSQDGSNSPLHF
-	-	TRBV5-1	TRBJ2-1	TGCGCCAGCAGCTTACAGATTTCCTACAATGAGCAGTTCTTC	CASSLQISYNEQFF
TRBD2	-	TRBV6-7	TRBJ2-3	TGTGCCAGCAGTTACTGGATCGAGCGGGAGGCGACAGATACGCAGTATTTT	CASSYWIEREATDTQYF
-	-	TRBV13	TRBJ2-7	TGTGCCAGCAGCTTAGGTTGGGCAGAGGCCGAGCAGTACTTC	CASSLGWAEAEQYF
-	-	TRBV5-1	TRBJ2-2	TGCGCCAGCAGCCGCCGTCCTGGACACGCCGGGGAGCTGTTTTTT	CASSRRPGHAGELFF
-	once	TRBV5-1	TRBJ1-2	TGCGCCAGCAGCTTGGATACCGCGGTGGGGGCTGGCTACACCTTC	CASSLDTAVGAGYTF
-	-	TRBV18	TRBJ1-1	TGTGCCAGCTCACCAAATTGGGAGTGGACAGAGGACACTGAAGCTTTCTTT	CASSPNWEWTEDTEAFF
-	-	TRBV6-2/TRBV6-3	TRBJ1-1	TGTGCCAGCAGTAACACTCTCAGGAATGCTTTCTTT	CASSNTLRNAFF
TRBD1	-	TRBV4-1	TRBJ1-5	TGCGCCAGCAGCCCGACCGGGACAGGGGAACAGCCCCAGCATTTT	CASSPTGTGEQPQHF
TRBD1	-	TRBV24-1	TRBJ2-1	TGTGCCACCAGTGACCCGGGGACAGCCAACAATGAGCAGTTCTTC	CATSDPGTANNEQFF